These 10 T cell receptor beta chains were all obtained from the same sample, sequenced in a study of T cell responses to AZD1222 COVID-19 vaccine. Clones were read by immunoSEQ multiplex PCR, and TCRdb kept only the in-frame ones, dropping some. The data hold about 88,000 clones, with about nine tenths observed a single time. The sample was peripheral blood, taken 28 days after the second AZD1222 dose. The receptors were sampled from an adult who received the AZD1222 COVID-19 vaccine.

V and J are TRBV18 and TRBJ2-7; D gene ambiguous. V was shortened by 3 bases and J by 2 bases, with 11 bases between the two germline ends. The CDR3 length is 14 residues. Germline V gene sequence: CDR1 KGHSH, CDR2 LQKENI. The CDR3 DNA is TGTGCCAGCTCACCCCTGGCTGGCGCCTACGAGCAGTACTTC. It specifies CASSPLAGAYEQYF.

This rearrangement joins TRBV19 to TRBJ1-3; 12 positions agree with TRBD1. The V segment lost 10 bases and the J segment 4 bases; nucleotides outside the gene matches: 14. CDR3 length: 17 residues. The V gene's germline CDR1 is LNHDA and CDR2 SQIVND (reference sequence). In DNA, the CDR3 is TGTGCCACCTCCGGGACAGGGGGCGGGAGACGAGGAAACACCATATATTTT. Translating it yields CATSGTGGGRRGNTIYF.

CDR3 in DNA: TGTGCCAGCAGCCCAACGTCCGGAGGGAATTCACCCCTCCACTTT. Amino acid sequence: CASSPTSGGNSPLHF. This rearrangement joins TRBV7-2 to TRBJ1-6; no reliable D call. V gave up 5 bases and J gave up 7 bases, with 15 bases separating them. The CDR3 sequence is 15 residues long. Germline V gene sequence: CDR1 SGHTA, CDR2 FQGNSA.

V is TRBV5-6 and J is TRBJ2-1, with TRBD2 matching over 7 bases. The junction had 13 bases not matched to a gene; V was cut back by 0 bases and J by 4 bases. This CDR3 comprises 18 residues. CDR1 SGHDT and CDR2 YYEEEE come from the germline V gene. The CDR3 DNA sequence: TGTGCCAGCAGCTTGGACCCTTCAAAAGCGGGGATGTACAATGAGCAGTTCTTC. Translating gives CASSLDPSKAGMYNEQFF. Together with reference TRBV5-6 and TRBJ2-1, the CDR3 gives the full variable domain: DAGVTQSPTHLIKTRGQQVTLRCSPKSGHDTVSWYQQALGQGPQFIFQYYEEEERQRGNFPDRFSGHQFPNYSSELNVNALLLGDSALYLCASSLDPSKAGMYNEQFFGPGTRLTVL.

The chain joins TRBV5-1 to TRBJ2-7, with 9 bases lining up with TRBD2. Germline V gene lookup returns CDR1 SGHRS and CDR2 YFSETQ. V gave up 0 bases and J gave up 3 bases; unmatched junction bases: 7. This CDR3 has 16 residues. CDR3: CASSLGPAGGNYEQYF. The CDR3, as DNA: TGCGCCAGCAGCTTGGGACCAGCGGGGGGAAACTACGAGCAGTACTTC.

CDR3 coding DNA: TGTGCCAGCAGCCCATTGACAGCTCCGTCCCCTCCTAATCAGCCCCAGCATTTT. The encoded protein is CASSPLTAPSPPNQPQHF. This chain joins TRBV28 and TRBJ1-5; D is perhaps TRBD1 (5 bases). The germline V and J ends were trimmed by 6 bases and 4 bases, with 25 bases remaining between them. The CDR3 has 18 amino acids. CDR1 and CDR2 (germline): MDHEN, SYDVKM.

The chain is built from TRBV5-1 and TRBJ1-2, with D maybe TRBD1 (6 bases). V shed 4 bases and J shed 4 bases, with 14 bases lying between them. The germline CDR1 and CDR2 sequences are SGHRS and YFSETQ. CDR3 length: 14 residues. DNA of the CDR3: TGCGCCAGCAGCGGGGGGCAGACCCCCTATGGCTACACCTTC. Its translation: CASSGGQTPYGYTF.

V and J are TRBV6-2 or TRBV6-3 and TRBJ2-1; 11 bases map to TRBD2. V lost 2 bases to trimming and J lost 7 bases; unmatched junction nucleotides: 13. The length of the CDR3 is 18 residues. The germline V gene encodes CDR1 MNHEY and CDR2 SVGEGT. The CDR3 is CASSYEHIIAGGRNEQFF. Written as DNA, the CDR3 is TGTGCCAGCAGTTACGAACATATTATAGCGGGGGGGCGGAATGAGCAGTTCTTC.

The rearrangement uses TRBV10-1 and TRBJ2-1; 8 bases line up with TRBD1. The CDR3 is made up of 12 amino acids. V lost 4 bases and J lost 14; bases outside the gene matches: 7. Germline V gene sequence: CDR1 WNHNN, CDR2 SYGVQD (reference sequence). CDR3 residues: CASSGTGIGEFF. As DNA, the CDR3 is TGCGCCAGCAGTGGGACAGGGATCGGTGAGTTCTTC.

The chain couples TRBV5-1 to TRBJ2-1; D is ambiguous. The germline CDR1 and CDR2 sequences are SGHRS and YFSETQ. V lost 1 base and J lost 7, with 3 bases in between. The CDR3 has 11 amino acids. CDR3 residues: CASSLNNEQFF. CDR3 nucleotide sequence: TGCGCCAGCAGCTTGAATAATGAGCAGTTCTTC.